The entry below gives a single T cell receptor (beta chain) sequence along with its context. The sample originates from a study of blood T cell repertoires in COVID-19. The assay was immunoSEQ multiplex PCR, and TCRdb's table has in-frame clones only and misses some. The data show 160,000 or so clones, 70% to 90% seen once. The trim removed 5 bases at V and 10 bases at J, leaving 10 bases unmatched. Germline-derived CDR1 and CDR2 are MNHEY and SVGAGI. This CDR3 is built from 15 residues. Sequencing was carried out using PBMCs or T cells enriched from blood (not recorded which). The genes are TRBV6-5 and TRBJ2-1; 11 bases line up with TRBD2. This sequence was found in a middle-aged man who had recovered from COVID-19. The CDR3 DNA sequence: TGTGCCAGCAGTCTATTAGCGGGGGGGCCGGTAGAGCAGTTCTTC. It is translated as CASSLLAGGPVEQFF.